The clone carrying this TCR beta chain occurred many times. What it recognizes is unknown. Researchers defined stable Graves' hyperthyroidism as no ophthalmopathy progression within 18 months. Reasons for excluding patients were uncontrolled infection, other autoimmune disease, pregnancy or lactation. On the basis of clinical symptoms, serum thyroxine and TRAb, thyroid ultrasound and orbital computed tomography, diagnoses were made. These data are taken from a study of T cells in Graves' hyperthyroidism and ophthalmopathy. Study conclusions and caveats: Through a model of 13 V-J features, ophthalmopathy was separated from stable hyperthyroidism.

RNA transcripts yielded amplified TCR beta CDR3 regions. A first-round RT-PCR of the TCR CDR3 used the HTBI primer set. Via MiXCR, TCRdb re-called the multiplex PCR reads, giving one row per CDR3 protein. Of over 200,000 distinct CDR3 sequences listed, approximately 16% are singletons. With 5 bases clipped from V and 6 bases from J, the junction kept 6 bases outside the gene matches. The CDR3 runs to 14 residues. The V gene's germline CDR1 is MNHNS and CDR2 SASEGT. Specimen: blood. This sequence joins TRBV6-1 and TRBJ1-4; 7 bases agree with TRBD1. The TCR originated in a man aged 40-49 years with Graves' hyperthyroidism. In nucleotides, the CDR3 is TGTGCCAGCAGTCGCGGGACAGTCCATGAAAAACTGTTTTTT. Translating gives CASSRGTVHEKLFF.